A single sample is the source of the 15 T cell receptor beta chains below, sequenced in a study of T cell responses to AZD1222 COVID-19 vaccine. Sequencing used immunoSEQ multiplex PCR; TCRdb keeps in-frame clones, though not all of them. In the table there are roughly 130,000 clones, 80% to 90% of which are singletons. Here the sequenced sample was peripheral blood, taken on day 0 of MenACWY control vaccination. The receptors derive from an adult in good health.

The genes are TRBV6-5 and TRBJ2-1; 9 bases fit TRBD1. Per the germline V gene, CDR1 is MNHEY and CDR2 is SVGAGI. The CDR3 is 13 residues long. The junction had 3 bases not matched to a gene; V was cut back by 5 bases and J by 7 bases. The CDR3 here is CASSPDRGNEQFF. The CDR3 bases are TGTGCCAGCAGTCCCGACAGGGGGAATGAGCAGTTCTTC.

The rearrangement links TRBV28 to TRBJ2-7; D call uncertain. The germline V gene has CDR1 MDHEN and CDR2 SYDVKM. The V end was cut by 3 bases, the J end by 6 bases, with 12 bases between. The CDR3 runs to 13 residues. The CDR3 region has the DNA TGTGCCAGCAGTTTTTATAGGGAAGGCGAGCAGTACTTC. This encodes CASSFYREGEQYF.

V is TRBV9 and J is TRBJ2-7, with 10 bases lining up with TRBD2. V gave up 0 bases and J gave up 5 bases; unmatched junction bases: 8. Germline V gene lookup returns CDR1 SGDLS and CDR2 YYNGEE. This CDR3 region has 16 residues. DNA of the CDR3: TGTGCCAGCAGCGTAGAGGGTCTAGCGGGAGCACACGAGCAGTACTTC. Its translation is CASSVEGLAGAHEQYF.

J is TRBJ2-7 and V is TRBV21-1; TRBD1 is the table's D call and was not checked against the DNA. TRBV21-1 is a pseudogene. The CDR3 runs 12 residues. The DNA for the CDR3 is TGTGCCCTCCCCGGCCCCCAGGGCGAGCAGTACTTC. Translating it yields CALPGPQGEQYF.

J is TRBJ2-7 and V is TRBV18; no reliable D call. Looked up from germline, CDR1 is KGHSH and CDR2 is LQKENI. Trimming removed 0 bases at V and 0 bases at J, with 12 bases between. The CDR3 has 16 residues. This chain's CDR3 is CASSPPRAGSSYEQYF. The DNA of the CDR3 is TGTGCCAGCTCACCACCGCGCGCAGGAAGCTCCTACGAGCAGTACTTC.

The chain links TRBV5-1 to TRBJ2-7, with D possibly matching TRBD2 (7 bases). This CDR3 is 11 amino acids long. The germline V gene has CDR1 SGHRS and CDR2 YFSETQ. CDR3 loop: CTRGALGEQYF. The CDR3, as DNA: TGCACACGGGGGGCCTTGGGCGAGCAGTACTTC. Looking up the rest from reference TRBV5-1 and TRBJ2-7 gives the full variable domain: KAGVTQTPRYLIKTRGQQVTLSCSPISGHRSVSWYQQTPGQGLQFLFEYFSETQRNKGNFPGRFSGRQFSNSRSEMNVSTLELGDSALYLCTRGALGEQYFGPGTRLTVT.

The V and J genes are TRBV6-5 and TRBJ1-1; D perhaps matches TRBD1 (6 bases). The CDR3 is 14 amino acids. From germline, CDR1 is MNHEY and CDR2 SVGAGI. Deletions cut 6 bases from V and 2 bases from J, with 13 bases between. CDR3 sequence: CASRPLQGNTEAFF. The CDR3 nucleotides are TGTGCCAGCAGACCCCTACAGGGAAACACTGAAGCTTTCTTT.

The V call is TRBV6-5, the J call TRBJ2-2; 7 bases agree with TRBD2. Germline-derived CDR1 and CDR2 are MNHEY and SVGAGI. CDR3 length equals 14 residues. Losses at the gene ends were 10 bases for V and 4 bases for J; bases not matched to a gene: 9. The CDR3 region is CATQKTSLTGELFF. The CDR3 DNA is TGTGCCACCCAGAAGACTAGCCTCACCGGGGAGCTGTTTTTT.

The gene calls are TRBV6-5 and TRBJ2-1, with TRBD2 identical over 9 bases. The junction had 7 bases not matched to a gene; V was cut back by 6 bases and J by 7 bases. Germline CDR1 and CDR2: MNHEY and SVGAGI. This CDR3 is 14 amino acids long. The CDR3, as DNA: TGTGCCAGCAGGATAGCGGGAGCTACAAATGAGCAGTTCTTC. It codes for CASRIAGATNEQFF.

The chain combines TRBV28 with TRBJ2-3; the match to TRBD2 covers 16 bases. With V trimmed by 5 bases and J by 3 bases, 2 bases remained unmatched. The length of the CDR3 is 16 residues. Germline V CDR1 and CDR2: MDHEN, SYDVKM. For the CDR3, the DNA is TGTGCCAGCAGTAGGGGACTAGCGGGAGGGACAGATACGCAGTATTTT. It codes for CASSRGLAGGTDTQYF.

The V call is TRBV5-1, the J call TRBJ2-5, with D perhaps TRBD2 (5 bases). CDR3 length equals 14 residues. V lost 4 bases, J lost 4 bases, and 14 bases lay in between. Germline-derived CDR1 and CDR2 are SGHRS and YFSETQ. The CDR3 reads CASSLLTRVETQYF. In DNA form, the CDR3 reads TGCGCCAGCAGCCTTTTAACTAGAGTAGAGACCCAGTACTTC.

This sequence joins TRBV7-3 and TRBJ2-3, with TRBD2 as a possible D gene (5 bases). V shed 4 bases and J shed 0 bases, with 11 bases lying between them. CDR3 length: 15 amino acids. Per germline, CDR1 SGHTA and CDR2 FQGTGA. In nucleotides, the CDR3 is TGTGCCAGCAGCTCGGACTTTCATAGCACAGATACGCAGTATTTT. It codes for CASSSDFHSTDTQYF. The variable domain in full, completed from reference TRBV7-3 and TRBJ2-3, reads GAGVSQTPSNKVTEKGKYVELRCDPISGHTALYWYRQSLGQGPEFLIYFQGTGAADDSGLPNDRFFAVRPEGSVSTLKIQRTERGDSAVYLCASSSDFHSTDTQYFGPGTRLTVL.

Written as DNA, the CDR3 is TGTGCCAGCACCCCGACAGGGGGTGGCTATGGCTACACCTTC. Amino acid sequence: CASTPTGGGYGYTF. V gene TRBV27 combines with J gene TRBJ1-2; 9 bases map to TRBD1. This CDR3 region has 14 residues. V shed 7 bases and J 4 bases; nucleotides not matched to a gene: 7. CDR1 MNHEY and CDR2 SMNVEV come from the germline V gene (reference sequence).

The CDR3 loop is CATGSAGVRTEAFF. Written as DNA, the CDR3 is TGTGCCACCGGTTCGGCAGGGGTTCGGACTGAAGCTTTCTTT. V is TRBV10-3 and J is TRBJ1-1, with D possibly TRBD1 on 6 matching bases. Trimming cost V 10 bases and J 5 bases, with 20 bases left between them. Germline assignment: CDR1 ENHRY and CDR2 SYGVKD. This CDR3 comprises 14 residues.

In DNA, the CDR3 is TGCGCCAGCAGCTACCCGACTGGCGGGGCCACCTACGAGCAGTACTTC. Translating it yields CASSYPTGGATYEQYF. V is TRBV5-1 and J is TRBJ2-7; D perhaps matches TRBD2 (6 bases). V lost 3 bases, J lost 2 bases, and 18 bases lay in between. The germline V gene encodes CDR1 SGHRS and CDR2 YFSETQ. There are 16 residues in the CDR3.